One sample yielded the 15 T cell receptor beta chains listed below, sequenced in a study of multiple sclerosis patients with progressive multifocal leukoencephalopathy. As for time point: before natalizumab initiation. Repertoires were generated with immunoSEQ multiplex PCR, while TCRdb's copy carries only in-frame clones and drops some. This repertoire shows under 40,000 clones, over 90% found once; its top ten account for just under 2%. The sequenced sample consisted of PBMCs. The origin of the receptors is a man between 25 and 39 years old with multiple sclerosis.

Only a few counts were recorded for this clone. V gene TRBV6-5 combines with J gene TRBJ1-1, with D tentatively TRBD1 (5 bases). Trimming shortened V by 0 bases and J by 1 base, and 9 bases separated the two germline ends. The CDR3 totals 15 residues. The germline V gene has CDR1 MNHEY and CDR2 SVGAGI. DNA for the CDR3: TGTGCCAGCAGTTACTCGATCGGGGGGAACACTGAAGCTTTCTTT. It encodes CASSYSIGGNTEAFF.

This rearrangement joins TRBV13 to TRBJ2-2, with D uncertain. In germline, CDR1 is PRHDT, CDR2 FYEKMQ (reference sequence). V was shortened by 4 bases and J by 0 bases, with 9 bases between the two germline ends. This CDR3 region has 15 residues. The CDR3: CASSSPEPNTGELFF. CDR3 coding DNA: TGTGCCAGCAGCTCTCCAGAGCCGAACACCGGGGAGCTGTTTTTT.

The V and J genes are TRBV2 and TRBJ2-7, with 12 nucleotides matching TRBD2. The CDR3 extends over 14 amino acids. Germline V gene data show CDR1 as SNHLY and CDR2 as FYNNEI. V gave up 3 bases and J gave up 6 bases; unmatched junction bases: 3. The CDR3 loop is CASSETSGSSEQYV. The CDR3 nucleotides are TGTGCCAGCAGTGAGACTAGCGGGAGCAGCGAGCAGTACGTC.

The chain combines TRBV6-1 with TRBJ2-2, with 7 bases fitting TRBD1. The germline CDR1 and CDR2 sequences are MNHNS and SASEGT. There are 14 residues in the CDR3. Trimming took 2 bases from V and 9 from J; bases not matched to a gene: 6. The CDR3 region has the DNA TGTGCCAGCAGTGAAAGGGGGACAGTTAGGGAGCTGTTTTTT. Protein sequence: CASSERGTVRELFF.

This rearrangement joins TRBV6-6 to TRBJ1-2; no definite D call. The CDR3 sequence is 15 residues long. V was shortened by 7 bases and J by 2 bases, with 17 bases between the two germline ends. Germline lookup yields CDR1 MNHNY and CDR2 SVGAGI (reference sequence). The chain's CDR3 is CASTPPEAGNYGYTF. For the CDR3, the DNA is TGTGCCAGCACACCTCCTGAGGCCGGGAACTATGGCTACACCTTC.

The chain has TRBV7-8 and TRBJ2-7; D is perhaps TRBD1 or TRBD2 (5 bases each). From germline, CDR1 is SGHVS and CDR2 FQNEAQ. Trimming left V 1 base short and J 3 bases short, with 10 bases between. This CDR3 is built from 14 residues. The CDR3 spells CASSLEGGGYEQYV. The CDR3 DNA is TGTGCCAGCAGCTTAGAAGGTGGGGGCTACGAGCAGTACGTC.

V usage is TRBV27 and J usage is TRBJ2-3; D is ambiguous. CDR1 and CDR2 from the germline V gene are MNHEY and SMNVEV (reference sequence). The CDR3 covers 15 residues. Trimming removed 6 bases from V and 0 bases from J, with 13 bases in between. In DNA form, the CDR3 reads TGTGCCAGCAGAGGAGTGGTTTCTAGCACAGATACGCAGTATTTT. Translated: CASRGVVSSTDTQYF.

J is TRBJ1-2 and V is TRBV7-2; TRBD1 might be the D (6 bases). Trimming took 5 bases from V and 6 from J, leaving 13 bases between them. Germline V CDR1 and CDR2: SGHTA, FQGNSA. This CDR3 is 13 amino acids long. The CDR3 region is CASSQQGGNGYTF. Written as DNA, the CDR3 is TGTGCCAGCAGCCAACAGGGTGGCAATGGCTACACCTTC.

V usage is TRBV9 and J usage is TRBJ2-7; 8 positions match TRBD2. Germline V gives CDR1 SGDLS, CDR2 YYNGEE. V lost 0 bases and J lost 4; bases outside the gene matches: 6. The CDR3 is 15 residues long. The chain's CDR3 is CASSVGDSGTYEQYF. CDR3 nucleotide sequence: TGTGCCAGCAGCGTAGGTGATAGCGGGACTTACGAGCAGTACTTC.

CDR3 protein: CASSSRAGVRGNTEAFF. CDR3 in DNA: TGTGCCAGCAGCTCTCGGGCGGGTGTACGGGGAAACACTGAAGCTTTCTTT. The J gene is TRBJ1-1, the V gene TRBV5-4; D is ambiguous. The CDR3 consists of 17 residues. V lost 3 bases and J 2 bases, leaving 20 bases between the germline ends. Germline CDR1 SGHNT, CDR2 YYREEE (reference sequence).

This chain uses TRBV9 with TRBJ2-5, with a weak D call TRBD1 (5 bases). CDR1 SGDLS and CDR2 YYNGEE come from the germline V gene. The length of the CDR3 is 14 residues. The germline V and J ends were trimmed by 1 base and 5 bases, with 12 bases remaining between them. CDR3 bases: TGTGCCAGCAGCGTAAGGGCAGGGTGGGAGACCCAGTACTTC. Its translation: CASSVRAGWETQYF.

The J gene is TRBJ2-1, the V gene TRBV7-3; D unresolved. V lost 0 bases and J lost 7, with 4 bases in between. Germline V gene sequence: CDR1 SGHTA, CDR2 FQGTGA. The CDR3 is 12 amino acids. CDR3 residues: CASSLTGNEQFF. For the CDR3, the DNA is TGTGCCAGCAGCTTAACGGGTAATGAGCAGTTCTTC.

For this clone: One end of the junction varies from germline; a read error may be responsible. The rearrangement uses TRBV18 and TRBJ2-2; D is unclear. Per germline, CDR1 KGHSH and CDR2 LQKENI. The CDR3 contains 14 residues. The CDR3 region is CASSPPSSTGELFF. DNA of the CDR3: TGTGCCAGCTCGCCACCGAGCTCCACCGGGGAGCTGTTTTTT.

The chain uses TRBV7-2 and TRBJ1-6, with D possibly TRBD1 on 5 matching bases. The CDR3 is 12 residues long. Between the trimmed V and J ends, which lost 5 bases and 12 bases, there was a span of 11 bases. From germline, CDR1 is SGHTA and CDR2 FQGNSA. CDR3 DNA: TGTGCCAGCAGCAACCTGGGGGGACCCCTCCACTTT. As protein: CASSNLGGPLHF. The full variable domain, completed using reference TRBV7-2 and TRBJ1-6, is GAGVSQSPSNKVTEKGKDVELRCDPISGHTALYWYRQSLGQGLEFLIYFQGNSAPDKSGLPSDRFSAERTGGSVSTLTIQRTQQEDSAVYLCASSNLGGPLHFGNGTRLTVT.

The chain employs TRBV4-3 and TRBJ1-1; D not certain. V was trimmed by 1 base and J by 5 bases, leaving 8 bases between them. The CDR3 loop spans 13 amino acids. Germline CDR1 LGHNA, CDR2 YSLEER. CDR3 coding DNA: TGCGCCAGCAGCCAAGCGAGGGAGACTGAAGCTTTCTTT. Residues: CASSQARETEAFF.